This TCR beta chain appears in the sequencing data of a study of identical twins' blood T cells. Study-level information: About 6 alpha and roughly 6 beta libraries together yielded tens of millions of reads.

Notes on this clonotype: Its antigen is not identified. A much larger clone lies one base from this, so it may be a read error.

Reared together, all three twin pairs probably met the same infectious agents and vaccines. There are 14 residues in the CDR3. Looked up from germline, CDR1 is LNHDA and CDR2 is SQIVND (reference sequence). TCRdb reanalysed the 5' RACE reads using MiXCR and keeps one entry per CDR3 protein. The repertoire holds roughly 380,000 distinct CDR3 sequences, with 28% as singletons. Whole-study findings and limits: Abundant TCRbeta CDR3s overlapped more between twins than with unrelated donors. Out-of-frame TCRbeta clonotypes reportedly had markedly more similar V usage in twins than unrelated donors.

This TCR was sampled from a woman aged 18 to 55 in good health. V and J are TRBV19 and TRBJ2-7; D uncertain. The specimen was PBMCs. The DNA of the CDR3 is TGTGCCAGTAGTATTCAAGGGTCAACCTACGCGCAGTACTTC. Its protein product is CASSIQGSTYAQYF.